The present T cell receptor (beta chain) was sequenced within a study of T cell repertoires in cytomegalovirus infection. Study-wide background: The study used recently identified HLA-C-restricted and well-studied HLA-B-restricted CMV epitopes. From public TCR beta signatures came an indication of both CMV infection and matching HLA type.

About this clonotype: What it binds is unknown.

Study-wide points: What dominated the ex vivo response were HLA-C-restricted CMV-specific TCR beta clonotypes. CMV carriers with the relevant HLA were identified by cumulative public TCR beta family frequency.

There are 18 residues in the CDR3. Trimming took 7 bases from V and 0 from J; bases not matched to a gene: 14. The germline V gene has CDR1 SGHVS and CDR2 FNYEAQ. Each CDR3 protein gets one entry after TCRdb re-called the reads with MiXCR. The profile covers approximately 730,000 distinct CDR3 sequences, with about 28% appearing a single time and around 13% taken by the ten largest. V is TRBV7-6 and J is TRBJ2-1; 8 bases align to TRBD2. The clonotype originates from a human donor in good health (CMV status not recorded). Some clones in this sample may be carry-over from other donors' samples. The sequences come from cultured CD8+ T cells from PBMCs, collected from culture after CMV antigen stimulation. CDR3 in amino acids: CASTRRAGAVSSYNEQFF. In DNA form, the CDR3 reads TGTGCCAGCACCCGGCGAGCGGGGGCCGTAAGCTCCTACAATGAGCAGTTCTTC. Variable domain in full (rest from reference TRBV7-6 and TRBJ2-1): GAGVSQSPRYKVTKRGQDVALRCDPISGHVSLYWYRQALGQGPEFLTYFNYEAQQDKSGLPNDRFSAERPEGSISTLTIQRTEQRDSAMYRCASTRRAGAVSSYNEQFFGPGTRLTVL.